Each of the 3 T cell receptor beta chains below was sequenced from the same sample in a study of monozygotic twins with inflammatory bowel disease. Using the 5' RACE reads, TCRdb records one entry per CDR3 protein without DNA. The sample data list 110,000 to 150,000 distinct CDR3 sequences. The sample comprised blood. These receptors were taken from a human donor with ulcerative colitis or Crohn's disease, or a healthy co-twin of an affected twin (not recorded which).

This sequence joins TRBV20-1 and TRBJ2-1; the D gene TCRdb calls, TRBD1, cannot be checked with no DNA. CDR3 size: 12 residues. Germline CDR1 is DFQATT and CDR2 is SNEGSKA (reference sequence). The CDR3 loop is CSATPRYNEQFF.

This chain connects TRBV7-9 to TRBJ2-7. The CDR3 is 14 amino acids. Per germline, CDR1 SEHNR and CDR2 FQNEAQ (reference sequence). CDR3 loop: CASSLGGTSYEQYF.

The chain is built from TRBV5-1 and TRBJ2-1; TCRdb designates TRBD2, a call that cannot be tested without DNA. This CDR3 is built from 14 residues. Germline V CDR1 and CDR2: SGHRS, YFSETQ. CDR3: CASSFSADYNEQFF.